These 27 T cell receptor beta chains originate from one sample sequenced in a study of OX40 agonist ivuxolimab in advanced cancers. Assay used: immunoSEQ multiplex PCR; TCRdb lists only in-frame clones, some missing. Among around 58,000 clones listed, approximately 89% were seen once. This material consisted of CD4+ or CD8+ T cells sorted from blood, taken in a trial of the OX40 agonist ivuxolimab. All receptors come from an adult with an advanced solid tumor such as melanoma, head and neck, liver or kidney cancer.

The chain carries TRBV30 and TRBJ1-2, with 7 bases fitting TRBD1. Germline V gene sequence: CDR1 GTSNPN, CDR2 SVGIG (reference sequence). J lost 7 bases, V lost 4 bases, and 9 bases had no gene match. The CDR3 extends over 13 amino acids. CDR3 DNA sequence: TGTGCCTGGACCTGGAGGGGGCGTGGTGGCTACACCTTC. The encoded protein is CAWTWRGRGGYTF. Full variable domain (remainder filled in from reference TRBV30 and TRBJ1-2): SQTIHQWPATLVQPVGSPLSLECTVEGTSNPNLYWYRQAAGRGLQLLFYSVGIGQISSEVPQNLSASRPQDRQFILSSKKLLLSDSGFYLCAWTWRGRGGYTFGSGTRLTVV.

The DNA of the CDR3 is TGTGCCAGCAGATCCGGATTGGGGGCCTACGAGCAGTACTTC. Translating it yields CASRSGLGAYEQYF. The chain uses TRBV7-2 and TRBJ2-7; D possibly matches TRBD1 or TRBD2 (5 bases each). The V gene's germline CDR1 is SGHTA and CDR2 FQGNSA. This CDR3 has 14 amino acids. V lost 6 bases to trimming and J lost 2 bases, with 14 bases between them.

The chain joins TRBV5-4 to TRBJ2-5, with 12 bases matching TRBD2. J gave up 5 bases and V 4 bases, and 9 bases lay outside the gene matches. In germline, CDR1 is SGHNT, CDR2 YYREEE (reference sequence). This CDR3 comprises 16 residues. The CDR3 loop is CASSGGRTSGDETQYF. CDR3 coding DNA: TGTGCCAGCAGCGGGGGGAGGACTAGCGGGGATGAGACCCAGTACTTC. The full variable domain, its missing parts supplied by reference TRBV5-4 and TRBJ2-5, is ETGVTQSPTHLIKTRGQQVTLRCSSQSGHNTVSWYQQALGQGPQFIFQYYREEENGRGNFPPRFSGLQFPNYSSELNVNALELDDSALYLCASSGGRTSGDETQYFGPGTRLLVL.

This rearrangement joins TRBV6-1 to TRBJ2-3; 8 bases line up with TRBD2. This CDR3 region has 17 residues. The J segment lost 0 bases and the V segment lost 2 bases, leaving 7 bases of the junction unmatched. Germline V CDR1 and CDR2: MNHNS, SASEGT. The CDR3 coding sequence is TGTGCCAGCAGTGAAAACTATGGGACTAGTAGCACAGATACGCAGTATTTT. It specifies CASSENYGTSSTDTQYF.

This chain uses TRBV2 with TRBJ2-2; D remains ambiguous. Germline values: CDR1 SNHLY, CDR2 FYNNEI. This CDR3 is 13 amino acids long. The V end was cut by 6 bases, the J end by 4 bases, with 9 bases between. The CDR3 nucleotides are TGTGCCAGCAGCTCCCGGAGCACCGGGGAGCTGTTTTTT. This sequence encodes CASSSRSTGELFF.

The CDR3, as DNA: TGTGCCTGGAGTTTTCAAAGCAGCTCCTATAATTCACCCCTCCACTTT. This translates into CAWSFQSSSYNSPLHF. The chain has TRBV30 and TRBJ1-6; no definite D call. The CDR3 has 16 residues. Trimming pared 2 bases from V and 0 bases from J, leaving 11 bases between. CDR1 is GTSNPN and CDR2 is SVGIG in the germline V gene (reference sequence).

The V call is TRBV29-1, the J call TRBJ2-1; D ambiguous. The germline V gene has CDR1 SQVTM and CDR2 ANQGSEA. This CDR3 has 11 amino acids. Between the trimmed V and J ends, which lost 4 bases and 4 bases, there was a span of 5 bases. The CDR3: CSVGLYNEQFF. CDR3 nucleotide sequence: TGCAGCGTTGGGCTATACAATGAGCAGTTCTTC.

The V call is TRBV5-1, the J call TRBJ1-4, with TRBD1 identical over 9 bases. J was trimmed by 7 bases and V by 6 bases; bases with no gene match: 4. This CDR3 has 13 residues. The germline V gene has CDR1 SGHRS and CDR2 YFSETQ. In DNA, the CDR3 is TGCGCCAGCACTACAGGGGGCTCTGAAAAACTGTTTTTT. Amino acid sequence: CASTTGGSEKLFF. Combining the CDR3 with reference TRBV5-1 and TRBJ1-4 gives the whole variable domain KAGVTQTPRYLIKTRGQQVTLSCSPISGHRSVSWYQQTPGQGLQFLFEYFSETQRNKGNFPGRFSGRQFSNSRSEMNVSTLELGDSALYLCASTTGGSEKLFFGSGTQLSVL.

This chain uses TRBV19 with TRBJ1-2; D remains ambiguous. This CDR3 is built from 12 residues. The germline V gene encodes CDR1 LNHDA and CDR2 SQIVND (reference sequence). V dropped 3 bases and J dropped 8 bases, with 10 bases sitting between them. The CDR3 region is CASSISSGGYTF. DNA for the CDR3: TGTGCCAGTAGTATCAGTTCCGGCGGCTACACCTTC.

The chain employs TRBV5-4 and TRBJ2-1, with D possibly being TRBD2 (6 bases). Germline CDR1 reads SGHNT; CDR2 reads YYREEE (reference sequence). This CDR3 region has 15 residues. V lost 4 bases and J lost 7, with 18 bases in between. CDR3 nucleotide sequence: TGTGCCAGCAGCCCGAGTGGTCGGGCGGGGAATGAGCAGTTCTTC. It yields the protein CASSPSGRAGNEQFF.

The CDR3 loop is CASSAGPPYEQYF. CDR3 DNA: TGTGCCAGCTCAGCAGGGCCTCCCTACGAGCAGTACTTC. The V call is TRBV18, the J call TRBJ2-7; tentatively, D is TRBD1 (5 bases). The ends were cut back, 5 bases at V and 2 bases at J, with 10 bases in the middle. This CDR3 is 13 amino acids long. Germline loops: CDR1 KGHSH, CDR2 LQKENI.

This chain connects TRBV28 to TRBJ2-1, with 10 bases matching TRBD2. The CDR3 covers 16 residues. Germline lookup yields CDR1 MDHEN and CDR2 SYDVKM. V was clipped by 6 bases and J by 4 bases; unmatched bases: 9. The CDR3 DNA reads TGTGCCAGCAGATCAAGACTAGCGGGCCTTTACAATGAGCAGTTCTTC. This codes for CASRSRLAGLYNEQFF.

About this clone: This specimen includes other DNA sequences encoding the same CDR3. The V call is TRBV18, the J call TRBJ2-7; D uncertain. V lost 3 bases and J 0 bases, leaving 9 bases between the germline ends. CDR1 is KGHSH and CDR2 is LQKENI in the germline V gene. CDR3 length equals 14 residues. CDR3 sequence (DNA): TGTGCCAGCTCACCCTCGACATCCTCCTACGAGCAGTACTTC. Its translation is CASSPSTSSYEQYF.

CDR3 nucleotide sequence: TGTGCCAGCAGCCCCCCTAGGGGTAGAGAGACCCAGTACTTC. Protein: CASSPPRGRETQYF. The rearrangement joins TRBV7-8 to TRBJ2-5, with D tentatively TRBD1 (5 bases). V was trimmed by 5 bases and J by 4 bases, leaving 14 bases between them. The CDR3 runs to 14 residues. Per the germline V gene, CDR1 is SGHVS and CDR2 is FQNEAQ.

This clone was counted once. This sequence joins TRBV7-3 and TRBJ2-5; D might be TRBD2 (6 bases). CDR1 and CDR2 from the germline V gene are SGHTA and FQGTGA. This CDR3 contains 13 residues. The V gene lost 8 bases and the J gene lost 1 base, with 11 bases spanning the gap. The CDR3 reads CASGAGLQETQYF. The CDR3 nucleotides read TGTGCCAGCGGCGCGGGGCTCCAAGAGACCCAGTACTTC. The whole variable domain, remainder taken from reference TRBV7-3 and TRBJ2-5, is GAGVSQTPSNKVTEKGKYVELRCDPISGHTALYWYRQSLGQGPEFLIYFQGTGAADDSGLPNDRFFAVRPEGSVSTLKIQRTERGDSAVYLCASGAGLQETQYFGPGTRLLVL.

The chain uses TRBV7-3 and TRBJ2-5; TRBD2 is a possible D gene (7 bases). The tail of the sequence fits TRBJ2-7 better, so the J call may be wrong. The germline V gene encodes CDR1 SGHTA and CDR2 FQGTGA. The CDR3 runs to 14 residues. CDR3 nucleotides: TGTGCCAGCAGCTCCCTCGGGGGGCCCTACGAGCAGTACTTC. Encoded protein: CASSSLGGPYEQYF.

The chain has TRBV15 and TRBJ1-2, with D unclear. The CDR3 extends over 15 amino acids. Germline lookup yields CDR1 LNHNV and CDR2 YYDKDF (reference sequence). The ends were cut back, 0 bases at V and 4 bases at J, with 12 bases in the middle. CDR3: CATSRDLDGIYGYTF. As DNA, the CDR3 is TGTGCCACCAGCAGAGACCTGGACGGCATCTATGGCTACACCTTC.

This sequence joins TRBV29-1 and TRBJ2-2; D tentatively fits TRBD1 or TRBD2 (5 bases each). V lost 5 bases and J 1 base, leaving 11 bases between the germline ends. Germline CDR1 reads SQVTM; CDR2 reads ANQGSEA. This CDR3 has 14 residues. The CDR3 loop reads CSVLGERNTGELFF. The CDR3 bases are TGCAGCGTTTTAGGGGAGCGGAACACCGGGGAGCTGTTTTTT.

The CDR3 DNA is TGCGCCAGCAGCTCTGGACAGGCAACCTACTCTGGGGCCAACGTCCTGACTTTC. This translates into CASSSGQATYSGANVLTF. The rearrangement uses TRBV5-1 and TRBJ2-6; 7 bases agree with TRBD1. Germline values: CDR1 SGHRS, CDR2 YFSETQ. The CDR3 has 18 residues. V shed 3 bases, J shed 0 bases, and the junction held 9 bases outside the gene matches.

This clone was recorded once. The genes are TRBV27 and TRBJ2-5; TRBD1 matches at 10 bases. The CDR3 spans 17 residues. Trimming at V came to 5 bases and at J to 5 bases, leaving 14 bases not matched to a gene. The germline V gene encodes CDR1 MNHEY and CDR2 SMNVEV (reference sequence). The CDR3 sequence: CASSPGQGIVLRETQYF. CDR3 nucleotide sequence: TGTGCCAGCAGTCCGGGACAGGGGATTGTTTTGAGGGAGACCCAGTACTTC.

The chain combines TRBV4-1 with TRBJ2-5, with a possible D match to TRBD1 (6 bases). The CDR3 covers 15 residues. V lost 0 bases, J lost 5 bases, and 13 bases lay in between. Looked up from germline, CDR1 is MGHRA and CDR2 is YSYEKL. CDR3 bases: TGCGCCAGCAGCCAAGATACGAGGGGGACGGAGACCCAGTACTTC. Its translation: CASSQDTRGTETQYF.

This sequence joins TRBV5-1 and TRBJ2-5, with 11 bases matching TRBD2. This CDR3 comprises 14 residues. V was pared by 4 bases and J by 5 bases, with 4 bases of the junction left unmatched. The germline V gene has CDR1 SGHRS and CDR2 YFSETQ. Written as DNA, the CDR3 is TGCGCCAGCAGCAAGACTAGCGGGGAGGAGACCCAGTACTTC. This codes for CASSKTSGEETQYF.

J is TRBJ2-1 and V is TRBV6-5; no clear D. Trimming stripped 7 bases from V and 4 bases from J, with 5 bases between. CDR1 is MNHEY, CDR2 SVGAGI, per germline. This CDR3 is built from 11 residues. This CDR3 is CASKGYNEQFF. The CDR3 DNA reads as TGTGCCAGCAAGGGATACAATGAGCAGTTCTTC.

The chain carries TRBV18 and TRBJ1-5; possible D gene TRBD1, 5 bases. CDR1 is KGHSH and CDR2 is LQKENI in the germline V gene. Trimming cost V 0 bases and J 6 bases, with 6 bases left between them. CDR3 size: 13 residues. As DNA, the CDR3 is TGTGCCAGCTCACCACCCGGGACTCAGCCCCAGCATTTT. Translation: CASSPPGTQPQHF.

This clone was found once. The junction departs from the called germline gene at one end, perhaps through a read error. The genes are TRBV7-7 and TRBJ2-2, with TRBD2 identical over 7 bases. CDR1 SSHAT and CDR2 FNYEAQ come from the germline V gene (reference sequence). This CDR3 is built from 17 residues. CDR3 loop: CASSLRGGTKNTGELFF. CDR3 coding DNA: TGTGCTAGCAGCTTAAGGGGAGGGACCAAGAACACCGGGGAGCTGTTTTTT.

This chain's CDR3 is CSVGKIPSGSDEQYF. The CDR3 coding sequence is TGCAGCGTTGGAAAAATCCCTAGCGGGAGTGACGAGCAGTACTTC. The chain joins TRBV29-1 to TRBJ2-7, with 10 bases lining up with TRBD2. From germline, CDR1 is SQVTM and CDR2 ANQGSEA. The V segment lost 4 bases and the J segment 5 bases; nucleotides outside the gene matches: 11. The CDR3 runs to 15 residues.

This clone appeared once. The chain couples TRBV9 to TRBJ2-3; TRBD1 is a possible D gene (6 bases). V lost 6 bases, J lost 2 bases, and 10 bases lay in between. This CDR3 region has 13 residues. CDR1 SGDLS and CDR2 YYNGEE come from the germline V gene. The CDR3 nucleotides are TGTGCCAGCAACAGGGACAACACAGATACGCAGTATTTT. Its protein is CASNRDNTDTQYF.